This entry features one TCR beta chain sequence. What it recognizes is unknown. The entry originates in a study of cytomegalovirus exposure and HLA in healthy donors. Whole-study results and caveats: The study listed some 160 cytomegalovirus-associated TCR beta chains.

Researchers ran the PCR with 60 Vbeta and 13 Jbeta primers. The assay was immunoSEQ multiplex PCR, and TCRdb's table has in-frame clones only and misses some. The sample shows some 200,000 clones, approximately 70% of them seen only once. The clonotype comes from a woman in her 30s in good health and CMV-seronegative. The sample comprised PBMCs.

The CDR3 bases are TGTGCCAGCTCCAAGCGGGAGGACTACACCGGGGAGCTGTTTTTT. This encodes CASSKREDYTGELFF. V gene TRBV18 combines with J gene TRBJ2-2; 9 bases align to TRBD2. CDR1 and CDR2 from the germline V gene are KGHSH and LQKENI. Trimming took 6 bases from V and 3 from J; bases not matched to a gene: 5. The CDR3 length is 15 residues.